One TCR beta chain is described in this entry. The antigen is unknown. The CDR3 extends over 14 amino acids. V was pared by 0 bases and J by 5 bases, with 10 bases between. Germline values: CDR1 MNHEY, CDR2 SMNVEV (reference sequence). In the PCR, 60 Vbeta and 13 Jbeta primers were used. The table came from immunoSEQ multiplex PCR; TCRdb's copy has only in-frame clones and leaves some out. This sample has around 110,000 clones, with around two thirds found just once. This sample is drawn from a study of cytomegalovirus exposure and HLA in healthy donors. Study results and limitations: Cytomegalovirus-associated TCR beta chains were listed, numbering approximately 150.

Input material: PBMCs. The chain couples TRBV27 to TRBJ1-2; possibly TRBD1 for D (5 bases). The receptor's source is a woman in her thirties or forties in good health and CMV-seropositive. This CDR3 is CASSLSGGLYGYTF. The CDR3 DNA reads TGTGCCAGCAGTTTATCGGGGGGTCTGTATGGCTACACCTTC.